The clone carrying this T cell receptor (beta chain) was counted only a few times. Its antigen is currently unknown. The CDR3 has 14 residues. V was pared by 4 bases and J by 4 bases, with 12 bases between. Germline-derived CDR1 and CDR2 are LNHDA and SQIVND (reference sequence). The sample originates from a study of molecular identifiers for immune sequencing clone quantification. Study-wide findings and caveats: Clones above 20 RNA copies contained over 98% of effector molecules and under 1% of naive molecules. Detecting spiked Jurkat TCR RNA from one cell among approximately 1 million naive cells was reportedly possible.

It was with previously described methods and listed TCR primers that bulk TCR libraries were made. One entry per CDR3 protein results from TCRdb running MiXCR on the PCR reads. The table records 400,000 to 600,000 distinct CDR3 sequences, around 23% of them present only once. The authors sorted naive CD8 T cells as CD8+CD4-CCR7+CD45RA+. The clonotype comes from a human donor in good health. Some libraries in this study had Jurkat cell RNA spiked in. The sample was naive CD8+ T cells from blood, with Jurkat cell RNA spiked in. Subset described: FACS-sorted CD8+CD4-CCR7+CD45RA+ naive T cells. The rearrangement links TRBV19 to TRBJ2-3, with TRBD2 as a possible D gene (6 bases). CDR3 sequence reads: CASSNGGRPDTQYF. CDR3 DNA sequence: TGTGCCAGTAGTAACGGAGGGAGGCCAGATACGCAGTATTTT.